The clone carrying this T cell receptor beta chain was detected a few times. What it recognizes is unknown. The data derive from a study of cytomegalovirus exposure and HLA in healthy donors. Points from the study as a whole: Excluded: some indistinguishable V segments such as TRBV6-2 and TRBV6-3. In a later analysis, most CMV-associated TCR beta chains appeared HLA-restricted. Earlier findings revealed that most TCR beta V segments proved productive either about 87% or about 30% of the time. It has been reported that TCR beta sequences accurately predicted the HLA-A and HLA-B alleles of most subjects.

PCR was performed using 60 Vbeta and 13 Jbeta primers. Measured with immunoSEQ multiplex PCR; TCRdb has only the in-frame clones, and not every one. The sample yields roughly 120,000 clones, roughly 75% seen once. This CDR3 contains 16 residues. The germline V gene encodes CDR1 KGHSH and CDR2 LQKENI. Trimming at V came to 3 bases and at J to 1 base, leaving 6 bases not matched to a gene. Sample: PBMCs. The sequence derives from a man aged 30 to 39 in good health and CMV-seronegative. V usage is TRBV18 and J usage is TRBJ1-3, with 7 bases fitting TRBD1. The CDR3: CASSPPGTESGNTIYF. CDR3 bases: TGTGCCAGCTCACCCCCCGGGACAGAGTCTGGAAACACCATATATTTT.